These T cell receptor beta chains were read from a single sample in a study of shared clonotypes between healthy human individuals. Measured with immunoSEQ multiplex PCR; TCRdb has only the in-frame clones, and not every one. The sample carries roughly 2.2 million clones, roughly 92% recorded once. The sequencing input was naive CD4+ T cells from PBMCs. These receptors were taken from a man between 18 and 29 years old in good health. Some clones in this sample may be carry-over from other donors' samples. CDR3s include the opening cysteine and the closing phenylalanine or tryptophan. A D gene is named only where the DNA matches it firmly. Size is stated for part of the rows, as once, few or many counts, or as a class when the clone is expanded.

clone_size | j_call | v_call | d_call | cdr3_nt | cdr3_aa
- | TRBJ2-7 | TRBV7-6 | TRBD1 | TGTGCCAGCAGCTTAGCGTTAGGACAGGGCTACGAGCAGTACTTC | CASSLALGQGYEQYF
- | TRBJ2-5 | TRBV7-2 | TRBD2 | TGTGCCAGCAGCGCGGGGGGGACCCAGTACTTC | CASSAGGTQYF
- | TRBJ2-1 | TRBV7-2 | - | TGTGCCAGCAGCATCAGGCTGGGAGCGGAGCAGTTCTTC | CASSIRLGAEQFF
- | TRBJ1-4 | TRBV5-1 | - | TGCGCCAGCAGCTACAACGGAGCAACTAATGAAAAACTGTTTTTT | CASSYNGATNEKLFF
- | TRBJ2-1 | TRBV18 | TRBD1 | TGTGCCAGCTCACCCGGACAGGGTTGGGACAATGAGCAGTTCTTC | CASSPGQGWDNEQFF
- | TRBJ2-7 | TRBV30 | - | TGTGCCTGGAGTAGCCAGGTTCGTGGCGAGCAGTACTTC | CAWSSQVRGEQYF
- | TRBJ2-5 | TRBV7-2 | - | TGTGCCAGCAGCTTCTTCCGGGAGACCCAGTACTTC | CASSFFRETQYF
- | TRBJ2-7 | TRBV11-2 | TRBD2 | TGTGCCAGCAGCTTAGTTCCCGGGGGGGACTACGAGCAGTACTTC | CASSLVPGGDYEQYF
- | TRBJ2-7 | TRBV29-1 | - | TGCAGCGTTGATTTTGGGGGGTACGAGCAGTACTTC | CSVDFGGYEQYF
- | TRBJ1-2 | TRBV28 | - | TGTGCCAGCAGTTCCCCCGTTCGGTGGGGCTACACCTTC | CASSSPVRWGYTF
- | TRBJ1-3 | TRBV14 | - | TGTGCCAGCAGCCAACTTGGGGGAATGGGAAACACCATATATTTT | CASSQLGGMGNTIYF
- | TRBJ2-7 | TRBV5-1 | - | TGCGCCAGCAGCTTGACGAGGGGGGAGGGCCTCAGCTACGAGCAGTACTTC | CASSLTRGEGLSYEQYF
- | TRBJ2-2 | TRBV9 | - | TGTGCCAGCAGCGTAGGGATTCCCGGGGAGCTGTTTTTT | CASSVGIPGELFF
- | TRBJ2-3 | TRBV30 | TRBD2 | TGTGCCTGGAGGACACCACTAGCGGGAGGTGCAGATACGCAGTATTTT | CAWRTPLAGGADTQYF
once | TRBJ2-2 | TRBV4-3 | - | TGCGCCAGCAGCCAAGTATCCTCCCTTAACACCGGGGAGCTGTTTTTT | CASSQVSSLNTGELFF
- | TRBJ2-1 | TRBV7-2 | TRBD2 | TGTGCCAGCAGCTATAGCGGGAGCAGTCCCAATGAGCAGTTCTTC | CASSYSGSSPNEQFF
once | TRBJ2-5 | TRBV5-1 | - | TGCGCCAGCAGCTTTGCCCCCGGGGTCCCGCAAGAGACCCAGTACTTC | CASSFAPGVPQETQYF
- | TRBJ2-7 | TRBV6-6 | - | TGTGCCAGCAGTTACGGGAGCAGGGGACTCCACGAGCAGTACTTC | CASSYGSRGLHEQYF
- | TRBJ2-1 | TRBV28 | TRBD2 | TGTGCCAGCAGTTTAGGGCTAGCGGGGGGACGCTACAATGAGCAGTTCTTC | CASSLGLAGGRYNEQFF
- | TRBJ2-5 | TRBV28 | TRBD2 | TGTGCCAGCAGTTTATATTTAGCGGGAGGCGAGACCCAGTACTTC | CASSLYLAGGETQYF
- | TRBJ2-2 | TRBV19 | TRBD2 | TGTGCCACCGGACTAGCGGGAGTATCGAGCACCGGGGAGCTGTTTTTT | CATGLAGVSSTGELFF
- | TRBJ1-4 | TRBV19 | - | TGTGCCAGTAAGAGGGGAAATGAAAAACTGTTTTTT | CASKRGNEKLFF
- | TRBJ1-2 | TRBV6-1 | - | TGTGCCATCCCGACAGCACCTAACTATGGCTACACCTTC | CAIPTAPNYGYTF
once | TRBJ2-7 | TRBV15 | TRBD1 | TGTGCCACCAGCAGAGCCCCGAGGGACAGGGAAACCTACGAGCAGTACTTC | CATSRAPRDRETYEQYF
- | TRBJ1-1 | TRBV7-6 | - | TGTGCCAGCAGCTTAGGGACGGGCGAAACTGAAGCTTTCTTT | CASSLGTGETEAFF
- | TRBJ2-3 | TRBV5-1 | - | TGCGCCAGCAGCTTGCTTCAAGGGACAGATACGCAGTATTTT | CASSLLQGTDTQYF
- | TRBJ1-1 | TRBV29-1 | - | TGCAGCGTTGAAGATCCAGGGGCACCGAACACTGAAGCTTTCTTT | CSVEDPGAPNTEAFF
- | TRBJ2-2 | TRBV6-5 | - | TGTGCCAGCAGTTACCGGACGAACACCGGGGAGCTGTTTTTT | CASSYRTNTGELFF
- | TRBJ1-4 | TRBV6-5 | - | TGTGCCAGCAGAACTGGGGCAAGTGAAAAACTGTTTTTT | CASRTGASEKLFF
- | TRBJ2-5 | TRBV19 | - | TGTGCCAGTACCTCGATCTGGGGTATTGACGAGACCCAGTACTTC | CASTSIWGIDETQYF
- | TRBJ2-2 | TRBV6-4 | TRBD1 | TGTGCCAGCAGTAAAGGGACAGTCAACACCGGGGAGCTGTTTTTT | CASSKGTVNTGELFF
once | TRBJ2-7 | TRBV18 | - | TGTGCCAGCTCACCGCAAAACGGTAACGAGCAGTACTTC | CASSPQNGNEQYF
- | TRBJ2-7 | TRBV7-2 | - | TGTGCCAGCAGCTTATTCCCTGACTCCTACGAGCAGTACTTC | CASSLFPDSYEQYF
once | TRBJ2-1 | TRBV6-6 | - | TGTGCCAGCAGTTACTCGTTAAGGCAGTCCTACAATGAGCAGTTCTTC | CASSYSLRQSYNEQFF
- | TRBJ2-1 | TRBV6-5 | - | TGTGCCAGCAGTTACTCGCGTCAGCAATACAATGAGCAGTTCTTC | CASSYSRQQYNEQFF
- | TRBJ2-2 | TRBV5-4 | - | TGTGCCAGCAGCTTGGGGGCAAGGAGGGACACCGGGGAGCTGTTTTTT | CASSLGARRDTGELFF
- | TRBJ1-2 | TRBV6-5 | - | TGTGCCAGCAGCCATCCGATCCGAGGGAACTATGGCTACACCTTC | CASSHPIRGNYGYTF
- | TRBJ2-5 | TRBV7-2 | TRBD1 | TGTGCCAGCAGCGCCCAGTCTGGGAACAGGGGAGTCCAAGAGACCCAGTACTTC | CASSAQSGNRGVQETQYF
- | TRBJ1-2 | TRBV28 | - | TGTGCCAGCAGTAAGACATATGGCTACACCTTC | CASSKTYGYTF
- | TRBJ2-1 | TRBV28 | - | TGTGCCAGCAGAAGGGCGGTGGATGAGCAGTTCTTC | CASRRAVDEQFF
- | TRBJ2-2 | TRBV25-1 | - | TGTGCCAGCCCTTCCGGACCCTTTCCATGTCCCAACACCGGGGAGCTGTTTTTT | CASPSGPFPCPNTGELFF